This TCR beta chain was sequenced in a study of pediatric ulcerative colitis. TCRdb's copy holds only in-frame clones and misses some; the assay was immunoSEQ multiplex PCR. The repertoire has roughly 30,000 clones, 82% of them found once; the top ten carry about 4.5%. The material sequenced was blood. This sequence originates from a boy between 10 and 17 years old with severe ulcerative colitis.

DNA for the CDR3: TGTGCCTGGAGTGCGGGGTTGGGTGGCTACACCTTC. This sequence encodes CAWSAGLGGYTF. The chain uses TRBV30 and TRBJ1-2; D remains ambiguous. V was shortened by 1 base and J by 7 bases, with 10 bases between the two germline ends. The V gene's germline CDR1 is GTSNPN and CDR2 SVGIG (reference sequence). This CDR3 comprises 12 residues. The whole variable domain, filled in from reference TRBV30 and TRBJ1-2, reads SQTIHQWPATLVQPVGSPLSLECTVEGTSNPNLYWYRQAAGRGLQLLFYSVGIGQISSEVPQNLSASRPQDRQFILSSKKLLLSDSGFYLCAWSAGLGGYTFGSGTRLTVV.